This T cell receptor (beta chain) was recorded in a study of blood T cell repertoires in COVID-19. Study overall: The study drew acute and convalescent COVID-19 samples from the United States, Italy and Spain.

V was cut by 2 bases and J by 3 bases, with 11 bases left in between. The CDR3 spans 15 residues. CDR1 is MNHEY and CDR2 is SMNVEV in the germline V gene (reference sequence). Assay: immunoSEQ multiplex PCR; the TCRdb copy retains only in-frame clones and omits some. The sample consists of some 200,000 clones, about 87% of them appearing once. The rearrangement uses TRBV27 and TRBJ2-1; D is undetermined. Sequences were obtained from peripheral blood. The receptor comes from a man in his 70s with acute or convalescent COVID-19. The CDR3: CASSLSHPGYNEQFF. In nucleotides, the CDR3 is TGTGCCAGCAGTTTAAGTCATCCCGGCTACAATGAGCAGTTCTTC.